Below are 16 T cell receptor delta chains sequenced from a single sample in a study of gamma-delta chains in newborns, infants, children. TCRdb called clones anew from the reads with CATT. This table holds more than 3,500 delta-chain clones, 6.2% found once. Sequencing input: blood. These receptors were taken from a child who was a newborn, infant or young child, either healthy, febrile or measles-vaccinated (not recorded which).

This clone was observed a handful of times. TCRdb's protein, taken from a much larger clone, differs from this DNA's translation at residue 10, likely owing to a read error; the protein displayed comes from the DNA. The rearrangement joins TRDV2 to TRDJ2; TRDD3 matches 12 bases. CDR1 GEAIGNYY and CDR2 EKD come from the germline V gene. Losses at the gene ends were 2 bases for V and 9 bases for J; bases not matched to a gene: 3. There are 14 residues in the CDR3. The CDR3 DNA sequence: TGTGCCTGTGACATACTGGGGGATACAACACAACTCTTCTTT. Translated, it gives CACDILGDTTQLFF.

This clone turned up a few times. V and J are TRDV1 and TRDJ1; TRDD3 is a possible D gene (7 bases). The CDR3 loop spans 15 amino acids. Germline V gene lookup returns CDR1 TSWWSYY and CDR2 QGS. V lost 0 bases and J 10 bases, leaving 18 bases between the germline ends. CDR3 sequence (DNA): TGTGCTCTTGGGGAACTCGATCCTACTGGGGTTAGACTCATCTTT. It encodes CALGELDPTGVRLIF.

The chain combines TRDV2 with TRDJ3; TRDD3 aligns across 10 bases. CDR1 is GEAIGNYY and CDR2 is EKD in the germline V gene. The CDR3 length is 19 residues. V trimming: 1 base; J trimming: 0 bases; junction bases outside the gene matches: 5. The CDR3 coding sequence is TGTGCCTGTGACACACTGGGGGATGGAAGCTCCTGGGACACCCGACAGATGTTTTTC. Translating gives CACDTLGDGSSWDTRQMFF.

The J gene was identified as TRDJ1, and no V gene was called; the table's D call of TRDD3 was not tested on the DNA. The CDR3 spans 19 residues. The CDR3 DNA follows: TGTGCTCTTGGGGAAAAAGAGGGGTGGGGGAACTCCTTGACCGATAAACTCATCTTT. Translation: CALGEKEGWGNSLTDKLIF.

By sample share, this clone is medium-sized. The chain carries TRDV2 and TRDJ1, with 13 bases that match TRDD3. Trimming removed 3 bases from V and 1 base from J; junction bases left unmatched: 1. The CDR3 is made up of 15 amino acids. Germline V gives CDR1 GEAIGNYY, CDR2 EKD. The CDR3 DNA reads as TGTGCCTGTGACTACTGGGGGATACGCACCGATAAACTCATCTTT. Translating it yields CACDYWGIRTDKLIF.

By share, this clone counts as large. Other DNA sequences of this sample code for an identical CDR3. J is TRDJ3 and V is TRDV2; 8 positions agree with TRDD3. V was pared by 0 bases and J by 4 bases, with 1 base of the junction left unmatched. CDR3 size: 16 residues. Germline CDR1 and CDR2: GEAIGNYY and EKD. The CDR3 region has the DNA TGTGCCTGTGACACCGTGGGGGATTGGGACACCCGACAGATGTTTTTC. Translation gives CACDTVGDWDTRQMFF.

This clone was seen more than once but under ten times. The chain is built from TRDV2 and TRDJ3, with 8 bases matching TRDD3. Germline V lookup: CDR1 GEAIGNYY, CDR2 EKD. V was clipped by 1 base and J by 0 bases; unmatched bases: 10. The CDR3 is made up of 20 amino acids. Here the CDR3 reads CACDTSRGYRSSWDTRQMFF. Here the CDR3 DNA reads TGTGCCTGTGACACATCAAGGGGATACAGGAGCTCCTGGGACACCCGACAGATGTTTTTC.

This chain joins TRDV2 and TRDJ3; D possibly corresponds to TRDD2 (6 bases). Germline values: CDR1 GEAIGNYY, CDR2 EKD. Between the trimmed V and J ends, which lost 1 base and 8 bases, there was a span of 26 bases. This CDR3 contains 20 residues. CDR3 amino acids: CACDTTSSGAEYSHTRQMFF. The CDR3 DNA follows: TGTGCCTGTGACACAACTTCCTCCGGGGCTGAGTATTCGCACACCCGACAGATGTTTTTC.

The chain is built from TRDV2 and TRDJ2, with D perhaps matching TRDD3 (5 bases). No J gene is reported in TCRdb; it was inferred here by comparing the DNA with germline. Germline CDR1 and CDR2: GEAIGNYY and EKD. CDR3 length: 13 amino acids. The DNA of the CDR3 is TGTGCGTTGGACACCTGGGAAACAGCACAACTCTTCTTT. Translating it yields CALDTWETAQLFF.

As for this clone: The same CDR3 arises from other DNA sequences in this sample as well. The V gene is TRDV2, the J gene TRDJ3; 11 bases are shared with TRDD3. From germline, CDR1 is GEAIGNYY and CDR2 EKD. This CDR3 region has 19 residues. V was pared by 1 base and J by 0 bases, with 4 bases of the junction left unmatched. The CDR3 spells CACDTLGDTRSWDTRQMFF. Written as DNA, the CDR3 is TGTGCCTGTGACACATTGGGGGATACGCGCTCCTGGGACACCCGACAGATGTTTTTC.

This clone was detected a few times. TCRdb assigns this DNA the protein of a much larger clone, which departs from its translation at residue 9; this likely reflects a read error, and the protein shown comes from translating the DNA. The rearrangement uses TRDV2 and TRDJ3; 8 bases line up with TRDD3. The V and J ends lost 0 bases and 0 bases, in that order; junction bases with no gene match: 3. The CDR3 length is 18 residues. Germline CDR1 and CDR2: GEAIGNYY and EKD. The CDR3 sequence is CACDTYWGVSWDTRQMFF. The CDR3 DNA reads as TGTGCCTGTGACACCTACTGGGGGGTCTCCTGGGACACCCGACAGATGTTTTTC.

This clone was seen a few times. The CDR3 sequence: CACDTAWGILGDTRQMFF. The CDR3 coding sequence is TGTGCCTGTGACACCGCCTGGGGGATACTGGGGGACACCCGACAGATGTTTTTC. This chain links TRDV2 with TRDJ3; 11 bases line up with TRDD3. The germline V gene has CDR1 GEAIGNYY and CDR2 EKD. The V segment lost 0 bases and the J segment 5 bases; nucleotides outside the gene matches: 5. The CDR3 sequence is 18 residues long.

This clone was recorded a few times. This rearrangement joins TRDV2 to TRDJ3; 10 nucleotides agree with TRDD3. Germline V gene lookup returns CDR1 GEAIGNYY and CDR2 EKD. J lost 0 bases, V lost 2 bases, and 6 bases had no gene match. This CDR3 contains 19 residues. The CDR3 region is CACDKVLGDYSWDTRQMFF. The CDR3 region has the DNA TGTGCCTGTGACAAAGTACTGGGGGATTACTCCTGGGACACCCGACAGATGTTTTTC.

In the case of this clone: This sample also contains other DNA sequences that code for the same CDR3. CDR3 nucleotide sequence: TGTGCCTGTGATACTGGGGGATATGGGAGCTCCTGGGACACCCGACAGATGTTTTTC. This sequence encodes CACDTGGYGSSWDTRQMFF. The chain employs TRDV2 and TRDJ3; TRDD3 matches 11 bases. Germline CDR1 is GEAIGNYY and CDR2 is EKD. CDR3 length equals 19 residues. V shed 4 bases and J 0 bases; nucleotides not matched to a gene: 7.

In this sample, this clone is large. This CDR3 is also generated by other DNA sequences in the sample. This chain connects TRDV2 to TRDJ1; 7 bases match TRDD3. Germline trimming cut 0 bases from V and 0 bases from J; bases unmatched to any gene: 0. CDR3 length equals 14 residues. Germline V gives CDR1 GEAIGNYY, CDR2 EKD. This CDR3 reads CACDTGGYTDKLIF. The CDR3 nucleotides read TGTGCCTGTGACACCGGGGGATACACCGATAAACTCATCTTT.

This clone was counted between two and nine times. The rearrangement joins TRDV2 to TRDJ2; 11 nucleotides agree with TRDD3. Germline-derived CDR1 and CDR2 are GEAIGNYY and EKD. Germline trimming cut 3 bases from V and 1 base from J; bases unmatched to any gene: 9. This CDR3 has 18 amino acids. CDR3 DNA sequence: TGTGCCTGTGACGCCGTACTGGGGGATAGAAGTTTGACAGCACAACTCTTCTTT. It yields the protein CACDAVLGDRSLTAQLFF.